The rows below give T cell receptor beta chains drawn from one sample of a study of OX40 agonist ivuxolimab in advanced cancers. Method: immunoSEQ multiplex PCR; TCRdb's copy keeps in-frame clones and lacks some. The data contain about 59,000 clones, around 83% of them singletons. The material sequenced was CD4+ or CD8+ T cells sorted from blood, taken in a trial of the OX40 agonist ivuxolimab. The receptor set was obtained from an adult with an advanced solid tumor such as melanoma, head and neck, liver or kidney cancer. CDR3s include the opening cysteine and the closing phenylalanine or tryptophan. D genes are given only for firm matches. Where a row states a size, it is once, few, many or the class of an expanded clone; other rows omit it.

clone_size d_call j_call v_call cdr3_aa cdr3_nt
NA NA TRBJ2-3 TRBV20-1 CSVNTDTQYF TGCAGCGTCAATACAGATACGCAGTATTTT
NA NA TRBJ1-2 TRBV6-1 CASSETSLGPYGYTF TGTGCCAGCAGTGAAACATCGCTAGGGCCCTATGGCTACACCTTC
NA TRBD1 TRBJ2-7 TRBV4-1 CASKLRQGTIYEQYF TGCGCCAGCAAACTTAGACAGGGGACAATCTACGAGCAGTACTTC
NA NA TRBJ1-2 TRBV7-8 CASSSGRIHLPNYGYTF TGTGCCAGCAGCTCTGGACGGATCCACTTACCGAACTATGGCTACACCTTC
NA NA TRBJ1-5 TRBV19 CASSIRARNSNQPQHF TGTGCCAGTAGTATTAGGGCACGAAACTCCAATCAGCCCCAGCATTTT
NA NA TRBJ1-2 TRBV2 CASSAMTVGGYTF TGTGCCAGCAGTGCGATGACAGTGGGAGGCTACACCTTC
NA NA TRBJ1-1 TRBV29-1 CSAREVGNTEAFF TGCAGCGCCCGGGAAGTGGGGAACACTGAAGCTTTCTTT
NA NA TRBJ1-4 TRBV5-1 CASSFPGTNEKLFF TGCGCCAGCAGCTTCCCCGGGACTAATGAAAAACTGTTTTTT
NA NA TRBJ1-4 TRBV7-9 CASSLGRANEKLFF TGTGCCAGCAGCTTAGGCAGAGCTAATGAAAAACTGTTTTTT
NA NA TRBJ2-3 TRBV6-5 CASSTPGAGSDTQYF TGTGCCAGCAGTACCCCGGGCGCGGGTTCAGATACGCAGTATTTT
NA NA TRBJ2-1 TRBV19 CASSMKGRERSYNEQFF TGTGCCAGTAGTATGAAGGGAAGGGAAAGGTCCTACAATGAGCAGTTCTTC
NA TRBD1 TRBJ2-1 TRBV18 CASSPLTGENEQFF TGTGCCAGCTCACCTCTCACAGGGGAAAATGAGCAGTTCTTC
NA NA TRBJ2-1 TRBV5-1 CASSLGSVSYNEQFF TGCGCCAGCAGCTTGGGGTCGGTATCCTACAATGAGCAGTTCTTC
NA NA TRBJ1-2 TRBV5-1 CASSLGGTAQLRYGYTF TGCGCCAGCAGCTTGGGAGGGACCGCGCAGCTGCGCTATGGCTACACCTTC
NA TRBD2 TRBJ2-3 TRBV7-3 CASSLGGGITSTDTQYF TGTGCCAGCAGCTTGGGCGGGGGAATTACTAGCACAGATACGCAGTATTTT
once NA TRBJ1-6 TRBV6-4 CASSVGSYNSPLHF TGTGCCAGCAGTGTTGGCTCCTATAATTCACCCCTCCACTTT
NA NA TRBJ1-1 TRBV7-2 CASSLGVSTEAFF TGTGCCAGCAGCTTAGGGGTTAGCACTGAAGCTTTCTTT
NA NA TRBJ1-5 TRBV7-8 CASSLAGGLTNQPQHF TGTGCCAGCAGCTTAGCAGGAGGCCTGACGAATCAGCCCCAGCATTTT
NA TRBD1 TRBJ2-3 TRBV2 CASRGDRGLGGTQYF TGTGCCAGCAGGGGGGACAGGGGATTGGGAGGTACGCAGTATTTT
NA TRBD1 TRBJ1-5 TRBV29-1 CSVGVTGDQPQHF TGCAGCGTGGGAGTCACAGGGGATCAGCCCCAGCATTTT
NA TRBD1 TRBJ1-6 TRBV10-3 CAISEQGQTNSPLHF TGTGCCATCAGTGAACAGGGACAGACCAATTCACCCCTCCACTTT
once NA TRBJ2-5 TRBV19 CASSMRQGTQYF TGTGCCAGTAGTATGCGCCAGGGGACCCAGTACTTC
NA NA TRBJ1-3 TRBV9 CASSPQEGNTIYF TGTGCCAGCAGCCCCCAGGAGGGAAACACCATATATTTT
NA TRBD1 TRBJ1-1 TRBV5-1 CASRRTGNTEAFF TGCGCCAGCAGGCGGACAGGGAACACTGAAGCTTTCTTT
few NA TRBJ2-3 TRBV5-1 CASTRDSYTDTQYF TGCGCCAGCACCCGAGACAGTTACACAGATACGCAGTATTTT
NA NA TRBJ2-2 TRBV20-1 CSARNRELFF TGCAGTGCTAGAAACAGGGAGCTGTTTTTT
NA NA TRBJ2-1 TRBV6-1 CASSEVVGSITSKFF TGTGCCAGCAGTGAAGTGGTAGGGAGTATTACTAGTAAGTTCTTC
NA TRBD2 TRBJ2-3 TRBV10-2 CASVATSGGARTQYF TGCGCCAGCGTCGCAACTAGCGGGGGGGCCCGGACGCAGTATTTT
few NA TRBJ1-1 TRBV5-6 CASSLPGSNTEAFF TGTGCCAGCAGCTTGCCGGGATCGAACACTGAAGCTTTCTTT
NA NA TRBJ2-1 TRBV13 CASSFSGTSGEEQFF TGTGCCAGCAGCTTCAGCGGGACCTCAGGGGAAGAGCAGTTCTTC
NA TRBD2 TRBJ2-7 TRBV30 CAWNPKSLAGEYEQYF TGTGCCTGGAACCCCAAGAGCTTAGCGGGCGAATACGAGCAGTACTTC
NA NA TRBJ1-4 TRBV19 CASSTIREGTNEKLFF TGTGCCAGTAGTACCATCCGGGAAGGAACTAATGAAAAACTGTTTTTT
NA NA TRBJ1-1 TRBV6-1 CASSERSTRAFF TGTGCCAGCAGTGAACGGTCTACCAGAGCTTTCTTT
NA TRBD2 TRBJ2-1 TRBV9 CASNPGGGAYNEQFF TGTGCCAGCAACCCCGGGGGGGGCGCCTACAATGAGCAGTTCTTC
NA NA TRBJ1-2 TRBV2 CASSLPGRNMYGYTF TGTGCCAGCAGTCTTCCGGGACGGAACATGTATGGCTACACCTTC
NA NA TRBJ2-5 TRBV7-9 CASSFQETQYF TGTGCCAGCAGCTTCCAAGAGACCCAGTACTTC
NA TRBD2 TRBJ2-1 TRBV5-1 CASSQGLAKDNEQFF TGCGCCAGCAGCCAGGGACTAGCGAAGGACAATGAGCAGTTCTTC
NA NA TRBJ2-1 TRBV18 CASSPLAGTSKRNEQFF TGTGCCAGCTCACCCCTCGCCGGGACCTCTAAACGGAATGAGCAGTTCTTC
once NA TRBJ2-3 TRBV7-9 CASRQTEAATDTQYF TGTGCCAGCAGACAAACGGAGGCCGCCACAGATACGCAGTATTTT